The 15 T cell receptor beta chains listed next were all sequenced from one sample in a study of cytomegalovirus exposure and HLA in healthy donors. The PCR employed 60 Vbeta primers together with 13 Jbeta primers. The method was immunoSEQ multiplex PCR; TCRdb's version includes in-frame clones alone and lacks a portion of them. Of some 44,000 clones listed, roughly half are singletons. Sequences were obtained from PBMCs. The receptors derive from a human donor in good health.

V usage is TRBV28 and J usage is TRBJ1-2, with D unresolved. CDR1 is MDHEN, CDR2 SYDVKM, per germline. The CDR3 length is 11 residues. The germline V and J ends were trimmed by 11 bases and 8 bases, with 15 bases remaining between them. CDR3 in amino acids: CALESVFGYTF. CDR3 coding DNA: TGTGCCCTCGAATCGGTCTTCGGCTACACCTTC.

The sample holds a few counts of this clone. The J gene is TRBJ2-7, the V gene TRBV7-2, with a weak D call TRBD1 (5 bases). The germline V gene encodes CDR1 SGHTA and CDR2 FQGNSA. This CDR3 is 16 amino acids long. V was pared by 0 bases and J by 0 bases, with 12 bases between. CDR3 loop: CASSLAGASTSYEQYF. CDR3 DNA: TGTGCCAGCAGCTTAGCAGGGGCGTCTACCTCCTACGAGCAGTACTTC. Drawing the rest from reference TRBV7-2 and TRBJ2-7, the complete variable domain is GAGVSQSPSNKVTEKGKDVELRCDPISGHTALYWYRQSLGQGLEFLIYFQGNSAPDKSGLPSDRFSAERTGGSVSTLTIQRTQQEDSAVYLCASSLAGASTSYEQYFGPGTRLTVT.

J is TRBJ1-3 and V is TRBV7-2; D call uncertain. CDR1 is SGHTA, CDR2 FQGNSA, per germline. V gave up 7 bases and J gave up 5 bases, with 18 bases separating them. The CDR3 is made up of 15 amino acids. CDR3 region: CASTRRGSSRNTIYF. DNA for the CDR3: TGTGCCAGCACCCGCCGGGGTTCGTCCCGAAACACCATATATTTT.

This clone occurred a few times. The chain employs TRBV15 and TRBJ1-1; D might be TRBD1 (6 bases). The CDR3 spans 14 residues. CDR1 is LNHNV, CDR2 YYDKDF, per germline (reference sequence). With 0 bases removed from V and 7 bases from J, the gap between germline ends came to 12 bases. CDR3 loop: CATSRDWRGHEAFF. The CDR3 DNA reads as TGTGCCACCAGCAGAGATTGGCGGGGGCATGAAGCTTTCTTT.

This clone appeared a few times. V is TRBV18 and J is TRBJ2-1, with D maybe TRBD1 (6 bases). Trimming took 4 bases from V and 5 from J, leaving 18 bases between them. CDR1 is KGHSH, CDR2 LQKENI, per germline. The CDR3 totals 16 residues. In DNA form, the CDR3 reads TGTGCCAGCTCACGCCTGGACAGTGCGAGCCACAATGAGCAGTTCTTC. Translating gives CASSRLDSASHNEQFF.

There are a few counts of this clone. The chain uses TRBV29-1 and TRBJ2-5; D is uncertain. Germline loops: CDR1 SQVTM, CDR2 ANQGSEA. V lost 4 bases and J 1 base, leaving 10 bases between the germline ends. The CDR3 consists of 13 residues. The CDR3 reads CSVVRSLQETQYF. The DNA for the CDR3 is TGCAGCGTTGTCCGCAGTCTCCAAGAGACCCAGTACTTC.

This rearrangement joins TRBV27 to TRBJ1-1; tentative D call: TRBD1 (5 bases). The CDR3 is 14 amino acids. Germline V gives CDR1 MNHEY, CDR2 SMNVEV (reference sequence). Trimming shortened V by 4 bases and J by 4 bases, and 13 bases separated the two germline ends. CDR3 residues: CASSSGVVSTEAFF. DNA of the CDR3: TGTGCCAGCAGTTCGGGGGTTGTAAGCACTGAAGCTTTCTTT.

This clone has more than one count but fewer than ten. The chain's CDR3 is CASSVDTGAGNTIYF. As DNA, the CDR3 is TGTGCCAGCAGCGTAGATACAGGGGCTGGAAACACCATATATTTT. This chain links TRBV9 with TRBJ1-3; 7 bases line up with TRBD1. The junction had 2 bases not matched to a gene; V was cut back by 0 bases and J by 2 bases. This CDR3 has 15 residues. Germline values: CDR1 SGDLS, CDR2 YYNGEE.

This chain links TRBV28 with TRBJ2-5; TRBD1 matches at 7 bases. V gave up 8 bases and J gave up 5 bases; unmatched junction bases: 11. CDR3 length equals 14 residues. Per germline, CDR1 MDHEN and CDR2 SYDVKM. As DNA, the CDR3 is TGTGCCAGCTCAGCCACAGGGGATATGGAGACCCAGTACTTC. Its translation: CASSATGDMETQYF.

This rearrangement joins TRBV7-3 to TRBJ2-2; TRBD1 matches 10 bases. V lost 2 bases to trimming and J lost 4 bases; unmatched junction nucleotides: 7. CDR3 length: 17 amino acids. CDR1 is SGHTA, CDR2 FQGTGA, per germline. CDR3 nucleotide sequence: TGTGCCAGCAGCTTATCCATGGGACAGGGGAGCACCGGGGAGCTGTTTTTT. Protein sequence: CASSLSMGQGSTGELFF.

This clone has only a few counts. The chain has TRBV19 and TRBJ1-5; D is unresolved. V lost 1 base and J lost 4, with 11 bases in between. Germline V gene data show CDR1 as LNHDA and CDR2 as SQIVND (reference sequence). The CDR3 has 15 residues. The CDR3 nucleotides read TGTGCCAGTAGTATAGGGAGCAGCTTTAATCAGCCCCAGCATTTT. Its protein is CASSIGSSFNQPQHF.

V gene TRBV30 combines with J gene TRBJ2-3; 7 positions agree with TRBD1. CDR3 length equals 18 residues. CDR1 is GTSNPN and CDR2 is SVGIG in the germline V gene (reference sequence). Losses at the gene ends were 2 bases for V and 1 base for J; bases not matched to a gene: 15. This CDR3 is CAWSSTGTATFGTDTQYF. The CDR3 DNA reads TGTGCCTGGAGTTCCACCGGGACAGCTACCTTTGGCACAGATACGCAGTATTTT.

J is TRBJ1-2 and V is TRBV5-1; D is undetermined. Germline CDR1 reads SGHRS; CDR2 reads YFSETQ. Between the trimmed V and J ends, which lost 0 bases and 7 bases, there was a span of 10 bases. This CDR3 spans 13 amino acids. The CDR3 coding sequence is TGCGCCAGCAGCTTGGGGCCTTGGTCTGGCTACACCTTC. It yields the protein CASSLGPWSGYTF.

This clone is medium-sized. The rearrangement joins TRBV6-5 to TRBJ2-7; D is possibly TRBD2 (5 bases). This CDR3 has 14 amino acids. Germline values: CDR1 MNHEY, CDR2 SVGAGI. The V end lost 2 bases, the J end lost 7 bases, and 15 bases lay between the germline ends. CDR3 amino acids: CASSYEGMSREQYF. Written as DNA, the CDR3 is TGTGCCAGCAGTTACGAGGGTATGTCTAGGGAGCAGTACTTC.

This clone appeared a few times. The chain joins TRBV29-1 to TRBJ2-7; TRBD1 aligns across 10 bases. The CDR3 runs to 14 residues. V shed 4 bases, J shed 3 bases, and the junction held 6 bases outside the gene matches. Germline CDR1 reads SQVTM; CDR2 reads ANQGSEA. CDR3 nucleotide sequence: TGCAGCGTTGCCCCGCGGACAGGGGGCTACGAGCAGTACTTC. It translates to CSVAPRTGGYEQYF.